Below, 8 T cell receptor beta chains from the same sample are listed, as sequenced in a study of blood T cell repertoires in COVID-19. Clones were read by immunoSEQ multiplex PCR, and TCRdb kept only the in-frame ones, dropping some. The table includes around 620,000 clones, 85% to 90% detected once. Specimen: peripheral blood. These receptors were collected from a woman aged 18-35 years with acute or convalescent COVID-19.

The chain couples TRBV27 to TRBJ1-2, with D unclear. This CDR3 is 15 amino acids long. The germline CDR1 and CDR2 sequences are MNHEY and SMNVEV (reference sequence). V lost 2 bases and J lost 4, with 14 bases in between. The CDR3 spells CASSLNGESFYGYTF. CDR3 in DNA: TGTGCCAGCAGTTTAAACGGAGAGAGCTTCTATGGCTACACCTTC.

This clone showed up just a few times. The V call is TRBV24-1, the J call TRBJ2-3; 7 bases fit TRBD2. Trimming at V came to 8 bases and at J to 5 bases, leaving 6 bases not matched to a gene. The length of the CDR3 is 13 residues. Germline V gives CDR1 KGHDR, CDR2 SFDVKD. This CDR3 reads CATTPGGGDTQYF. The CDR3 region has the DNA TGTGCCACCACCCCTGGCGGGGGAGATACGCAGTATTTT.

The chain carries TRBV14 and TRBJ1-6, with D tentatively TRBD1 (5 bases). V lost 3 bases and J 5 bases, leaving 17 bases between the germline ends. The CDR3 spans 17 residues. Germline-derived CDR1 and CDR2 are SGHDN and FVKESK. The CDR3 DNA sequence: TGTGCCAGCAGCCACTTATCGGGGGGGGTGAATAATTCACCCCTCCACTTT. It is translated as CASSHLSGGVNNSPLHF.

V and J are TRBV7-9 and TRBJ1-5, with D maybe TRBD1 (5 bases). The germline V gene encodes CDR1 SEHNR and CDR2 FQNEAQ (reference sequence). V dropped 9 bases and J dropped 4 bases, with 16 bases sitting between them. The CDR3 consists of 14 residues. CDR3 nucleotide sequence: TGTGCCAGTTCGGTCCAGGGCGAGAATCAGCCCCAGCATTTT. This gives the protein CASSVQGENQPQHF.

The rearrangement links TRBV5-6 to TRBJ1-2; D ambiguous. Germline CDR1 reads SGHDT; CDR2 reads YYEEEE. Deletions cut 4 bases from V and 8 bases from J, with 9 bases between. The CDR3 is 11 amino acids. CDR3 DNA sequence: TGTGCCAGCAGCGTCCGGAGGGGCTACACCTTC. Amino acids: CASSVRRGYTF.

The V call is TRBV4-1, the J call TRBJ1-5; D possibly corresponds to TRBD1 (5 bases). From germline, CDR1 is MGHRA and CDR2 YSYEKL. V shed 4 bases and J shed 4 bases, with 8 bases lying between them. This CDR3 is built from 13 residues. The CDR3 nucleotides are TGCGCCAGCAGCCCGGGACTTAATCAGCCCCAGCATTTT. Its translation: CASSPGLNQPQHF.

The CDR3 coding sequence is TGTGCCAGCAGCCCCCCCTCGGTCTCTGGAAACACCATATATTTT. This sequence encodes CASSPPSVSGNTIYF. J is TRBJ1-3 and V is TRBV7-9; no firm D call. This CDR3 has 15 residues. The germline V gene encodes CDR1 SEHNR and CDR2 FQNEAQ (reference sequence). The germline V and J ends were trimmed by 5 bases and 0 bases, with 11 bases remaining between them.

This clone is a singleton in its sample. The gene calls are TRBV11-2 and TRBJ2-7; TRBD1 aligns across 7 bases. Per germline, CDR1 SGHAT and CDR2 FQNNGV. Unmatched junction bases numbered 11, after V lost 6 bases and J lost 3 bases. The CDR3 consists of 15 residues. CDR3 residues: CASRPAGGEFYEQYF. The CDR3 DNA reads TGTGCCAGCAGGCCGGCAGGGGGAGAATTCTACGAGCAGTACTTC.